This is a list of T cell receptor beta chains from one sample in a study of shared clonotypes between healthy human individuals. Using immunoSEQ multiplex PCR, the repertoire was profiled, and TCRdb retains in-frame clones only, with some absent. The sample has some 2 million clones; approximately 95% are singletons. Sequences were obtained from naive CD4+ T cells sorted from blood. These receptors were obtained from a man in his late teens or twenties in good health. Each CDR3 is given without its conserved first and last residue. D genes are given only for firm matches.

d_gene	v_gene	j_gene	CDR3aa
-	TRBV6-1	TRBJ2-7	ASSELTDEQY
-	TRBV7-9	TRBJ1-6	ASSSEGRGNSPLH
-	TRBV5-4	TRBJ2-7	ASSLTGVDEQY
-	TRBV6-1	TRBJ2-1	ASSETPGTYNEQF
TRBD1	TRBV6-4	TRBJ2-5	ASSDGDRGFQETQY
-	TRBV28	TRBJ1-6	ASSNNVRPLH
-	TRBV28	TRBJ2-3	ASRGYREVTDTQY
-	TRBV6-5	TRBJ2-7	ASSYLEGEQY
-	TRBV28	TRBJ2-7	ASIGSKGEQY
-	TRBV5-6	TRBJ1-5	ASSRGQTSNQPQH
-	TRBV6-1	TRBJ2-7	ASSYYEQY
-	TRBV5-4	TRBJ1-1	ASSFRGENTEAF
TRBD2	TRBV5-1	TRBJ2-7	ASSLGGAGGGEQY
-	TRBV6-6	TRBJ1-1	ASSYQDTEAF
-	TRBV2	TRBJ1-2	ASNLVGYGYT
-	TRBV18	TRBJ1-5	ASSPAGADQPQH
-	TRBV5-4	TRBJ2-7	ASSPQSSYEQY
TRBD1	TRBV7-6	TRBJ2-3	ASSLGTGADTQY
-	TRBV29-1	TRBJ1-2	SVEGNQGSDYGYT
-	TRBV5-1	TRBJ1-2	ASSSAALGYGYT
-	TRBV6-1	TRBJ1-2	ASTENRGSHYGYT
-	TRBV7-9	TRBJ2-3	ASSLVRGAYTDTQY
-	TRBV7-2	TRBJ2-5	ASSLQGETQY
-	TRBV30	TRBJ1-2	AWREGMNYGYT
-	TRBV7-9	TRBJ1-3	ASGSVGNTIY
TRBD2	TRBV7-8	TRBJ2-3	ASSSRTSGRRGFSTDTQY
TRBD2	TRBV5-4	TRBJ2-7	ASRSGTSLYYEQY
TRBD1	TRBV5-4	TRBJ1-2	ASSTNPDRNYGYT
-	TRBV6-5	TRBJ1-5	ASSRGPYSNQPQH
-	TRBV19	TRBJ2-6	ASAEPSGANVLT
-	TRBV30	TRBJ2-3	AWSVRRLLTLYTDTQY
TRBD2	TRBV6-6	TRBJ2-7	ASKEAGGHYEQY
TRBD1	TRBV7-3	TRBJ2-7	ASSPRQGTYEQY
TRBD1	TRBV2	TRBJ2-5	ASSEWTGQETQY
TRBD1	TRBV7-6	TRBJ2-2	ASRAGTANTGELF
-	TRBV30	TRBJ1-6	AWSVGRAVYNSPLH
-	TRBV7-2	TRBJ2-7	ASSFGFLSSYEQY
-	TRBV30	TRBJ1-4	AWIHPRGSNEKLF
TRBD2	TRBV9	TRBJ2-2	ASSVLPSGGAYTGELF
-	TRBV6-5	TRBJ2-7	ASREGEPYEQY
-	TRBV7-9	TRBJ1-2	ASSPRMVASSNYGYT
TRBD2	TRBV15	TRBJ2-7	ATSFQPGLTYEQY